Included here is one T cell receptor (beta chain) sequence, with context. Its antigen is currently unknown. CDR3 size: 17 residues. V lost 9 bases to trimming and J lost 2 bases; unmatched junction nucleotides: 13. Each CDR3 protein gets one entry after TCRdb re-called the RT-PCR reads with MiXCR. The sample comprises about 2,500 distinct CDR3 sequences, about 90% of which are singletons, and 4% to 4.5% rests with the top ten. This record belongs to a study of yellow fever vaccine responses in identical twins. Study-wide results and limits: As reported, the vaccine T cell response of twins seemed partly convergent and partly personalized.

The source is a woman in her late teens or twenties who received the yellow fever vaccine. J is TRBJ2-3 and V is TRBV12-3 or TRBV12-4, with 11 positions matching TRBD2. This specimen was T cells from blood (PBMCs), unsorted or a sorted subset (not recorded which), taken before or after yellow fever vaccination (not recorded which). The CDR3 is CASEKAGLAGPTDTQYF. CDR3 nucleotides: TGTGCCAGTGAAAAGGCTGGACTAGCGGGTCCCACAGATACGCAGTATTTT.